This TCR beta chain comes out of a study of T-cell reconstitution after alpha-beta-depleted transplantation in children. TCRbeta library construction was performed incorporating unique molecular identifiers. TCRdb redid the calling of the PCR reads with MiXCR, one entry per CDR3 protein. The sample contains approximately 400,000 distinct CDR3 sequences, 11% of which appear only once. This clonotype has at least ten counts. The CDR3 loop spans 15 amino acids. Trimming shortened V by 3 bases and J by 2 bases, and 10 bases separated the two germline ends. Material: PBMCs from the stem cell graft donor, obtained from the stem cell graft. The receptor was isolated from a human donor who donated a stem cell graft to a child with acute myeloid leukemia. The chain uses TRBV12-3 or TRBV12-4 and TRBJ2-2, with D tentatively TRBD2 (6 bases). The DNA for the CDR3 is TGTGCCAGCAGTTTGGCTAGCGTTAACACCGGGGAGCTGTTTTTT. It codes for CASSLASVNTGELFF.